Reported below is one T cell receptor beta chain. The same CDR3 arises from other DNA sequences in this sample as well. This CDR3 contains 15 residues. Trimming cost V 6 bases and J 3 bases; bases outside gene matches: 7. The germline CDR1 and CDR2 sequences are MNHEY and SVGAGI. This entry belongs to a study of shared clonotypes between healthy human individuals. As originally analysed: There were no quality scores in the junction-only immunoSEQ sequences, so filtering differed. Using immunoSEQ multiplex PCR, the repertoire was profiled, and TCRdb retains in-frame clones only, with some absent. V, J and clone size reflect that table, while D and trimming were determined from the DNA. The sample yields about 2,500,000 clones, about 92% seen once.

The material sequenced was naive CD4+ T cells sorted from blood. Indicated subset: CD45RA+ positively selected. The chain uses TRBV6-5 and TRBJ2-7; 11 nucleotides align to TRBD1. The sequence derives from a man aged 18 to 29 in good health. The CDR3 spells CASRSTGTGGYEQYF. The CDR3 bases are TGTGCCAGCAGGTCCACCGGGACAGGGGGCTACGAGCAGTACTTC.